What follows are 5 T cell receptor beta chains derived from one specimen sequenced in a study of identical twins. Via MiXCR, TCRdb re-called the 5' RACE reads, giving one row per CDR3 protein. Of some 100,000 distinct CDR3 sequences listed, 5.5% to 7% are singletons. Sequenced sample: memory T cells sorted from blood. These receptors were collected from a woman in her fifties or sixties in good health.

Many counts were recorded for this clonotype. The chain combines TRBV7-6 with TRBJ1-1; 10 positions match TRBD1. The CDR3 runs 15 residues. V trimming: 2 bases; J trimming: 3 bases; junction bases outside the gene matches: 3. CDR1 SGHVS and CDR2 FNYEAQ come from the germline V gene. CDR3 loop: CASSLKTGGHTEAFF. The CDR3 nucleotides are TGTGCCAGCAGCTTAAAGACAGGGGGCCACACTGAAGCTTTCTTT.

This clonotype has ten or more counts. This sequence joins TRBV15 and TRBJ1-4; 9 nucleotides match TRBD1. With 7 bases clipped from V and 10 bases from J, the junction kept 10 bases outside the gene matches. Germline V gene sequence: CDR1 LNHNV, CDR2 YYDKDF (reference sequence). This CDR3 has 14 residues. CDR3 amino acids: CATIPGQGRGKLFF. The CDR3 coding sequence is TGTGCCACCATCCCGGGACAGGGACGCGGAAAACTGTTTTTT.

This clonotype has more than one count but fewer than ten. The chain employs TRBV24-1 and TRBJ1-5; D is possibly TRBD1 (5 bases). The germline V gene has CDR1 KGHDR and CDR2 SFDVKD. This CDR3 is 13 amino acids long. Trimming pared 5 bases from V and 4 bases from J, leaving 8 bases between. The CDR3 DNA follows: TGTGCCACCAGTGGTCAGGGTAATCAGCCCCAGCATTTT. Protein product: CATSGQGNQPQHF.

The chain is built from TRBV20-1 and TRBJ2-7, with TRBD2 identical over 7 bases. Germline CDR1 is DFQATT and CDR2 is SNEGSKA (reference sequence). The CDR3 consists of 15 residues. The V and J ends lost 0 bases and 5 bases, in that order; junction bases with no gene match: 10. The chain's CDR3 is CSARDPGREANEQYF. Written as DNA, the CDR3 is TGCAGTGCTAGAGACCCCGGTCGGGAGGCGAACGAGCAGTACTTC.

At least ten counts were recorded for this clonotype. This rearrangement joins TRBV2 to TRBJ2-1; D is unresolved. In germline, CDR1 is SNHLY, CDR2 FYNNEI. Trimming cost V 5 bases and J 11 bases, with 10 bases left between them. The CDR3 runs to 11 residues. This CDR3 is CASSPVAKQFF. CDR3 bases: TGTGCCAGCAGTCCCGTGGCTAAGCAGTTCTTC.